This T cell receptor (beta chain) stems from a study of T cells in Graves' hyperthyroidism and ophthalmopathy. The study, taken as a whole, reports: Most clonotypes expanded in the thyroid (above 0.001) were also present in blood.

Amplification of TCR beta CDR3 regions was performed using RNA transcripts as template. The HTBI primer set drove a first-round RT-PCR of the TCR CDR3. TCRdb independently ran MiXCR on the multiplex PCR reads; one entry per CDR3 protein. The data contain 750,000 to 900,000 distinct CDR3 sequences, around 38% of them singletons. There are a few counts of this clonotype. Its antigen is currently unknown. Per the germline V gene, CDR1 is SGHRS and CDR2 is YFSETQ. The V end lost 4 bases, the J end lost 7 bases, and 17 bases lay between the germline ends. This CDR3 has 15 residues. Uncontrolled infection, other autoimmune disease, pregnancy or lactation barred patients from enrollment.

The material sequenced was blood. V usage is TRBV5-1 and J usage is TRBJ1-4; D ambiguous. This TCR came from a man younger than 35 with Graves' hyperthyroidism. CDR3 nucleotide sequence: TGCGCCAGCAGCGGCAGTGGGGAGATGGTTGAAAAACTGTTTTTT. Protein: CASSGSGEMVEKLFF.